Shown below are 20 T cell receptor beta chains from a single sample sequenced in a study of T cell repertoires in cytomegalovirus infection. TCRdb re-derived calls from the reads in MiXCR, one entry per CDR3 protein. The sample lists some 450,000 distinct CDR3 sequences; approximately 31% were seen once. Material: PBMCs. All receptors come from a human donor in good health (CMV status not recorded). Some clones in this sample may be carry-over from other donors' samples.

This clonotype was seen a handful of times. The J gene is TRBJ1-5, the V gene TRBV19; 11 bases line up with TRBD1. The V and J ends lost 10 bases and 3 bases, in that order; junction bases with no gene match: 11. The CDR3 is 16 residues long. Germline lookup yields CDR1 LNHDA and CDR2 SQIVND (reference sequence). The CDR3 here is CATADRGLSNNQPQHF. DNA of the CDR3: TGTGCCACCGCGGACAGGGGGCTATCTAACAATCAGCCCCAGCATTTT.

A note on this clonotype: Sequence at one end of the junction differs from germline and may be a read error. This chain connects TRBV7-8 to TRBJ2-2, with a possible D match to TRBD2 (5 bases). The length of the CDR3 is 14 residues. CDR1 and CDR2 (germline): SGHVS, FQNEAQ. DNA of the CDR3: TGTGCCAGCAGCTTCGAGGGTGGGCCCGGGGAGCTGTGTTTT. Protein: CASSFEGGPGELCF.

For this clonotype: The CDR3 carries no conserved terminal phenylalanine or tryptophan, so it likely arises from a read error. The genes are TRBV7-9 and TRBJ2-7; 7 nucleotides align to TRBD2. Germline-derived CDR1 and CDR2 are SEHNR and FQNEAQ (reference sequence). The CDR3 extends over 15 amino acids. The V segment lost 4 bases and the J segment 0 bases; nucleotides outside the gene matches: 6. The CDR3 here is CASSSSGGGSYEQYL. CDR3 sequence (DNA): TGTGCCAGCAGCTCATCTGGGGGGGGCTCCTACGAGCAGTACTTA.

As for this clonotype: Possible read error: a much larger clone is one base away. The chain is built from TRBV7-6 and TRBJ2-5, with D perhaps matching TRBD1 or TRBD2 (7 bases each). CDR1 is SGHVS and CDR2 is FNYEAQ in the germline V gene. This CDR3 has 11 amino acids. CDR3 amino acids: CASRAKGAGEF. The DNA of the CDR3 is TGTGCCAGCAGAGCCAAGGGGGCGGGGGAGTTC.

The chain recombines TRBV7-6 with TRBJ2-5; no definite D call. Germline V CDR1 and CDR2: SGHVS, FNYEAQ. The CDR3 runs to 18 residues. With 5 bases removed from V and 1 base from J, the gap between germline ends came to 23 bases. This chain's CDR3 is CASSPYPGLLSTQETQYF. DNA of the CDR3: TGTGCCAGCAGCCCTTACCCGGGCTTGCTTTCCACCCAAGAGACCCAGTACTTC. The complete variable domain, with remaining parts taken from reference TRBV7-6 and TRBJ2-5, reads GAGVSQSPRYKVTKRGQDVALRCDPISGHVSLYWYRQALGQGPEFLTYFNYEAQQDKSGLPNDRFSAERPEGSISTLTIQRTEQRDSAMYRCASSPYPGLLSTQETQYFGPGTRLLVL.

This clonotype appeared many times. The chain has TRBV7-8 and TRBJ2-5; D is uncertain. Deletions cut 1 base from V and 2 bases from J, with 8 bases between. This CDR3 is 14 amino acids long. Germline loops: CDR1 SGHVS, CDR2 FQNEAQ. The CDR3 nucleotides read TGTGCCAGCAGCTTAGTCGGAAAACAAGAGACCCAGTACTTC. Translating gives CASSLVGKQETQYF.

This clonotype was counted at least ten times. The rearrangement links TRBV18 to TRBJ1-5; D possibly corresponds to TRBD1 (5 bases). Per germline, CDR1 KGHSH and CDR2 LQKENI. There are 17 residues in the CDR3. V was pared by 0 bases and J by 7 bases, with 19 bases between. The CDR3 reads CASSPPAGTGSGQPQHF. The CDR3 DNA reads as TGTGCCAGCTCACCACCCGCAGGGACGGGGTCGGGCCAGCCCCAGCATTTT.

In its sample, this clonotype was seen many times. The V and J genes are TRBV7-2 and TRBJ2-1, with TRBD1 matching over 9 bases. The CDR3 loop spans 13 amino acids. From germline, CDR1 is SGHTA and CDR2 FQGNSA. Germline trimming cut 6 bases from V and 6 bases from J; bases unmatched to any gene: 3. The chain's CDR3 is CASSRDRVNEQFF. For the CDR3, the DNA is TGTGCCAGCAGTCGGGACAGGGTCAATGAGCAGTTCTTC. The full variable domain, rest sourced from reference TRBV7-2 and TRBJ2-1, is GAGVSQSPSNKVTEKGKDVELRCDPISGHTALYWYRQSLGQGLEFLIYFQGNSAPDKSGLPSDRFSAERTGGSVSTLTIQRTQQEDSAVYLCASSRDRVNEQFFGPGTRLTVL.

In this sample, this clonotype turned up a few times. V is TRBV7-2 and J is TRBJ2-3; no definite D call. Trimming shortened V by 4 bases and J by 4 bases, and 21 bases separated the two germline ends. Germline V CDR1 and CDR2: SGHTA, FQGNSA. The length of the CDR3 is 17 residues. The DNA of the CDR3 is TGTGCCAGCAGCTCCAACCTTGTAGTCAGGATCGCAGATACGCAGTATTTT. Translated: CASSSNLVVRIADTQYF.

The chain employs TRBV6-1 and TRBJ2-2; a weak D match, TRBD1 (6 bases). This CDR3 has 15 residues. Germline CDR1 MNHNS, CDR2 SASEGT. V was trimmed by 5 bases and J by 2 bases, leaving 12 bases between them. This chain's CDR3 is CASSYGRGNTGELFF. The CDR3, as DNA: TGTGCCAGCAGTTACGGCAGGGGAAACACCGGGGAGCTGTTTTTT.

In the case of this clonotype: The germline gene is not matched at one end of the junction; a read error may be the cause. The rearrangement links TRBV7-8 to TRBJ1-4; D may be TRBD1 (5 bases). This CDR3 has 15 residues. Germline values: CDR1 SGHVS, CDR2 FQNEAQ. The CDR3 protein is CASSLTALLNEKMFF. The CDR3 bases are TGTGCCAGCAGCCTGACAGCCCTGCTAAATGAAAAAATGTTTTTT.

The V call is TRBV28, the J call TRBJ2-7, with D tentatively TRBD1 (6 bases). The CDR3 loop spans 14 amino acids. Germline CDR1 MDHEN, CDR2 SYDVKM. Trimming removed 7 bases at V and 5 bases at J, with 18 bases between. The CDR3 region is CASTVSQGYHEQYF. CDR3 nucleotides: TGTGCCAGCACCGTTTCGCAGGGGTACCACGAGCAGTACTTC.

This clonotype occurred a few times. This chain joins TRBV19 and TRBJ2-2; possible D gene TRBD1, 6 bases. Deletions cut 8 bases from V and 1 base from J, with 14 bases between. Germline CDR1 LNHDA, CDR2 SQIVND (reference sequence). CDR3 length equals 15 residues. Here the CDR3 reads CASQPGQLNTGELFF. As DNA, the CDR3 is TGTGCCAGTCAACCGGGACAACTGAACACCGGGGAGCTGTTTTTT. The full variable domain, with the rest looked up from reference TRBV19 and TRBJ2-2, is DGGITQSPKYLFRKEGQNVTLSCEQNLNHDAMYWYRQDPGQGLRLIYYSQIVNDFQKGDIAEGYSVSREKKESFPLTVTSAQKNPTAFYLCASQPGQLNTGELFFGEGSRLTVL.

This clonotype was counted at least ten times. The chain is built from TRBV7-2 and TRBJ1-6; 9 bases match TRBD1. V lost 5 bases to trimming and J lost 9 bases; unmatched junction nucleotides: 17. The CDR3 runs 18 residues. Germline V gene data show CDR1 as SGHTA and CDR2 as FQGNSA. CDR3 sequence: CASSRGTGKDSVSSPLHF. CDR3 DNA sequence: TGTGCCAGCAGCCGCGGGACAGGGAAGGATTCCGTGAGTTCACCCCTCCACTTT.

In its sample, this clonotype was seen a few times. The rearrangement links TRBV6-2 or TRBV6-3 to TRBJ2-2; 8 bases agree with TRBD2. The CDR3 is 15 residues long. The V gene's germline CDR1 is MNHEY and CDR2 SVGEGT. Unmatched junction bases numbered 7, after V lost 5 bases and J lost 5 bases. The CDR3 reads CASSLGLVRTGELFF. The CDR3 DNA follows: TGTGCCAGCAGTCTGGGACTAGTGAGGACCGGGGAGCTGTTTTTT.

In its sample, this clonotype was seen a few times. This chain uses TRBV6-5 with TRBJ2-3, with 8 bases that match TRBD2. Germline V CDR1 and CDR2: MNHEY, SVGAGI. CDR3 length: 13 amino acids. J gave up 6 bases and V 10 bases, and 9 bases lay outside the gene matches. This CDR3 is CATRGGRVDTQYF. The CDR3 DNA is TGTGCCACCCGGGGGGGGCGAGTGGATACGCAGTATTTT.

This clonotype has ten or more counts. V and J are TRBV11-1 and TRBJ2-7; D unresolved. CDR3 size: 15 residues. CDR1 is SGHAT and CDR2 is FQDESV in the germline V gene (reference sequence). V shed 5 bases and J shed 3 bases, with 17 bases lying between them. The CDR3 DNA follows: TGTGCCAGCAGCCCCGGCAGAGGAACCTACTACGAGCAGTACTTC. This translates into CASSPGRGTYYEQYF.

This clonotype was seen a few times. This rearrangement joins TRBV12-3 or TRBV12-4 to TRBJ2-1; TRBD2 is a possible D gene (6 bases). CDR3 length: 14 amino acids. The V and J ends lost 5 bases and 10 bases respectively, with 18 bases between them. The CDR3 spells CASSPRGVGREQFF. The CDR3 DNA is TGTGCCAGCAGTCCCCGCGGGGTGGGCCGGGAGCAGTTCTTC.

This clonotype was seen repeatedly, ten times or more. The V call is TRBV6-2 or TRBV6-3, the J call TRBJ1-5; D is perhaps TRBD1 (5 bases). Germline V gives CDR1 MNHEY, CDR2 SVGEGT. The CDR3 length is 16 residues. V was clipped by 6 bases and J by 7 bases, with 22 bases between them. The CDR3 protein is CASRSRGLGFVQPQHF. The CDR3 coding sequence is TGTGCCAGCAGATCAAGGGGTCTGGGATTCGTCCAGCCCCAGCATTTT.

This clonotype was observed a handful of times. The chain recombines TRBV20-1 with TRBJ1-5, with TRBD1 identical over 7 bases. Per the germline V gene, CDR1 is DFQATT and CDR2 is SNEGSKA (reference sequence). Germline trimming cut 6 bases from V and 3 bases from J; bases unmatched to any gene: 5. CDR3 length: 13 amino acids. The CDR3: CSAETGNNQPQHF. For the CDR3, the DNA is TGCAGTGCCGAGACAGGGAACAATCAGCCCCAGCATTTT.